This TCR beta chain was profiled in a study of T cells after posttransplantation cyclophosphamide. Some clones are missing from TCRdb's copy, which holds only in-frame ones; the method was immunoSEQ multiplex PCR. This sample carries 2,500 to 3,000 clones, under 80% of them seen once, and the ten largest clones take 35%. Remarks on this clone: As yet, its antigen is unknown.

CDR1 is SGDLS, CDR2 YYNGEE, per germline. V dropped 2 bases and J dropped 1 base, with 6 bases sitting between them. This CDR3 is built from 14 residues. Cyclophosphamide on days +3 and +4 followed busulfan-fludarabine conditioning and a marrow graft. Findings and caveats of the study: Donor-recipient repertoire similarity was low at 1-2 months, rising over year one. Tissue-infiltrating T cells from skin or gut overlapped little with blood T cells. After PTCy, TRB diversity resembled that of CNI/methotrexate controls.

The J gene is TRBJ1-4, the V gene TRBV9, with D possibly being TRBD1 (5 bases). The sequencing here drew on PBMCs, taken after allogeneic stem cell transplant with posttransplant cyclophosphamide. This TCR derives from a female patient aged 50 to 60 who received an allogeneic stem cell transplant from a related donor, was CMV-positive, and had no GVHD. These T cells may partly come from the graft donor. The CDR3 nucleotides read TGTGCCAGCAGCGTCGGGGGAACTAATGAAAAACTGTTTTTT. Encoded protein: CASSVGGTNEKLFF.